This entry lists 5 T cell receptor beta chains sequenced from one sample in a study of siplizumab effects on memory and regulatory T cells. Produced via immunoSEQ multiplex PCR; TCRdb's table is partial and in-frame only. Of tens of thousands of clones in the sample, roughly nine tenths were seen once. Specimen: CD8+ T cells sorted from blood. These receptors originate from a human donor in good health.

Comment on this clone: Other DNA sequences in this sample translate to the same CDR3. J is TRBJ2-1 and V is TRBV27; D gene unclear. This CDR3 has 13 amino acids. V shed 4 bases and J shed 4 bases, with 8 bases lying between them. Germline assignment: CDR1 MNHEY and CDR2 SMNVEV (reference sequence). The CDR3 is CASSSGGYNEQFF. CDR3 sequence (DNA): TGTGCCAGCAGTTCGGGCGGATACAATGAGCAGTTCTTC.

The gene calls are TRBV2 and TRBJ2-1, with TRBD2 matching over 14 bases. The V segment lost 5 bases and the J segment 8 bases; nucleotides outside the gene matches: 8. Germline V gene data show CDR1 as SNHLY and CDR2 as FYNNEI. The CDR3 runs 16 residues. CDR3 amino acids: CASSTHLTSGRDEQFF. The DNA of the CDR3 is TGTGCCAGCAGTACCCATCTGACTAGCGGGAGGGATGAGCAGTTCTTC.

This chain connects TRBV7-9 to TRBJ1-4; a possible D gene is TRBD1 (5 bases). Germline V gene sequence: CDR1 SEHNR, CDR2 FQNEAQ (reference sequence). The CDR3 totals 13 residues. Deletions cut 5 bases from V and 7 bases from J, with 11 bases between. CDR3 nucleotides: TGTGCCAGCAGCCGTCAGGGAAGTGAAAAACTGTTTTTT. Translated, it gives CASSRQGSEKLFF.

The rearrangement uses TRBV9 and TRBJ1-1; no firm D call. CDR3 length: 12 residues. The germline CDR1 and CDR2 sequences are SGDLS and YYNGEE. The V end was cut by 0 bases, the J end by 8 bases, with 8 bases between. The CDR3 spells CASSVETREAFF. The CDR3, as DNA: TGTGCCAGCAGCGTAGAGACAAGGGAAGCTTTCTTT.

The V gene is TRBV27, the J gene TRBJ2-7; D unclear. Germline-derived CDR1 and CDR2 are MNHEY and SMNVEV (reference sequence). This CDR3 is built from 11 residues. V gave up 10 bases and J gave up 4 bases, with 11 bases separating them. CDR3 DNA sequence: TGTGCCACCGGCTTCAGTTACGAGCAGTACTTC. Its translation: CATGFSYEQYF.